This TCR beta chain is drawn from a study of T cell repertoires in cytomegalovirus infection. Overall study context: HLA-C-restricted CMV epitopes, recently identified, and well-studied HLA-B-restricted ones were used by the study. Carrying CMV and the relevant HLA type showed in public TCR beta signatures.

Of note for this clonotype: No antigen is known for it.

Germline assignment: CDR1 SQVTM and CDR2 ANQGSEA. The CDR3 contains 13 residues. V shed 7 bases and J 6 bases; nucleotides not matched to a gene: 9. One entry per CDR3 protein, called by TCRdb with MiXCR from the reads. The sample lists 150,000 or so distinct CDR3 sequences, around 32% seen once, with roughly half in the top ten. Whole-study findings and limits: Pooled public TCR beta family frequency picked out CMV carriers with the relevant HLA. In two of eight donors, the top clonotype was HLA-C-restricted CMV-specific.

V usage is TRBV29-1 and J usage is TRBJ2-1; TRBD1 agrees at 7 bases. This clonotype was obtained from a human donor in good health (CMV status not recorded). Some clones in this sample may be carry-over from other donors' samples. The source material was CD8+ T cells from cultured PBMCs, sampled from culture after CMV antigen stimulation. CDR3 sequence: CSAATGSGNEQFF. Written as DNA, the CDR3 is TGCAGCGCTGCGACAGGGTCGGGCAATGAGCAGTTCTTC.